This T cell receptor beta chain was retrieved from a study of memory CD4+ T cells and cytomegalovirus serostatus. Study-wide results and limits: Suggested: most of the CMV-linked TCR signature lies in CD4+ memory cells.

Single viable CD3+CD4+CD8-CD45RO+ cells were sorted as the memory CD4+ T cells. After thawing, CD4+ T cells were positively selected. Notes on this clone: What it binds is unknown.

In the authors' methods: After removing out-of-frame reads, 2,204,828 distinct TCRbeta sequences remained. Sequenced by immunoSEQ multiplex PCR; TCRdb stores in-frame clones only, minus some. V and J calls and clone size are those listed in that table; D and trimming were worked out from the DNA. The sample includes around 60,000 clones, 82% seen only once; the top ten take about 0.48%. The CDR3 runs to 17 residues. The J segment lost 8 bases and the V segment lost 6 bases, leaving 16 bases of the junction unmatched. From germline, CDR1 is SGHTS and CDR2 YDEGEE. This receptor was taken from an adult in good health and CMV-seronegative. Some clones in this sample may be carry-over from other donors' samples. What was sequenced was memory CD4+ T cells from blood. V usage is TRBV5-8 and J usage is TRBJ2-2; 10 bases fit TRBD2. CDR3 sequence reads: CASTKAATSGISGELFF. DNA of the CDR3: TGTGCCAGCACTAAGGCGGCAACTAGCGGGATAAGTGGGGAGCTGTTTTTT.